These 11 T cell receptor beta chains originate from one sample sequenced in a study of human T cells and chemical hapten exposure. Time point meaning: patch test 2, 6 weeks after DPC sensitization. The treatment is: therapeutic diphenylcyclopropenone sensitization with weekly scalp DPC. TCRdb itself ran the RACE reads through MiXCR, one entry per CDR3 protein. The sample holds about 110,000 distinct CDR3 sequences; about a tenth are singletons and the top ten take about 3.1%. The sample was whole blood, taken in connection with sensitization to the hapten diphenylcyclopropenone (DPC). These TCRs come from a woman between 40 and 55 years old with alopecia areata. Some clones in this sample may be carry-over from other donors' samples.

In its sample, this clonotype was seen a few times. The chain is built from TRBV7-6 and TRBJ1-1; D is uncertain. This CDR3 is 15 amino acids long. Germline V CDR1 and CDR2: SGHVS, FNYEAQ. Trimming took off 7 bases at V and 1 base at J, with 16 bases between the two ends. For the CDR3, the DNA is TGTGCCAGCAAGGAGAGCCCAGCAGGGAACACTGAAGCTTTCTTT. Protein: CASKESPAGNTEAFF.

The sample holds many counts of this clonotype. V usage is TRBV7-2 and J usage is TRBJ2-3, with a tentative D call TRBD2 (5 bases). The length of the CDR3 is 13 residues. Germline V gives CDR1 SGHTA, CDR2 FQGNSA. The V gene lost 6 bases and the J gene lost 3 bases, with 10 bases spanning the gap. This CDR3 is CASSFSGTDTQYF. Here the CDR3 DNA reads TGTGCCAGCAGTTTCTCGGGGACAGATACGCAGTATTTT. Full variable domain (remainder filled in from reference TRBV7-2 and TRBJ2-3): GAGVSQSPSNKVTEKGKDVELRCDPISGHTALYWYRQSLGQGLEFLIYFQGNSAPDKSGLPSDRFSAERTGGSVSTLTIQRTQQEDSAVYLCASSFSGTDTQYFGPGTRLTVL.

This clonotype was observed a few times. This chain links TRBV7-2 with TRBJ1-2, with unresolved D. CDR1 and CDR2 from the germline V gene are SGHTA and FQGNSA. The V end lost 5 bases, the J end lost 0 bases, and 13 bases lay between the germline ends. The CDR3 has 15 residues. CDR3 nucleotides: TGTGCCAGCAGCCCGACGTCGGTAACTAACTATGGCTACACCTTC. Translation gives CASSPTSVTNYGYTF.

This clonotype has a count of ten or more. The DNA of the CDR3 is TGTGCCAGCAGTTTACTCACAGGGGCAGATTTCTTT. Encoded protein: CASSLLTGADFF. J is TRBJ1-1 and V is TRBV7-2, with TRBD1 matching 7 bases. The germline V gene encodes CDR1 SGHTA and CDR2 FQGNSA. The CDR3 spans 12 residues. After removal of 6 bases from V and 13 bases from J, the junction contained 11 bases not matched to a gene.

This clonotype was picked up many times. CDR3 region: CASSPRVGSYYEQYF. CDR3 DNA sequence: TGTGCCAGCTCACCACGGGTAGGCAGTTACTACGAGCAGTACTTC. J is TRBJ2-7 and V is TRBV18; no firm D call. Germline CDR1 is KGHSH and CDR2 is LQKENI. The germline V and J ends were trimmed by 1 base and 3 bases, with 13 bases remaining between them. The CDR3 runs 15 residues.

At least ten counts were recorded for this clonotype. V usage is TRBV4-3 and J usage is TRBJ1-3; 7 bases are shared with TRBD1. The CDR3 spans 16 residues. Germline V gene data show CDR1 as LGHNA and CDR2 as YSLEER. J was trimmed by 2 bases and V by 3 bases; bases with no gene match: 7. CDR3 in DNA: TGCGCCAGCAGCCACTCGACAGGGACCCCTGGAAACACCATATATTTT. Translating it yields CASSHSTGTPGNTIYF.

In its sample, this clonotype was seen many times. The chain is built from TRBV7-2 and TRBJ2-1; D uncertain. V was trimmed by 1 base and J by 3 bases, leaving 1 base between them. CDR3 length: 12 amino acids. Looked up from germline, CDR1 is SGHTA and CDR2 is FQGNSA. As DNA, the CDR3 is TGTGCCAGCAGCTTAGGCTACAATGAGCAGTTCTTC. The encoded protein is CASSLGYNEQFF.

This clonotype occurred a few times. The V and J genes are TRBV3-1 and TRBJ2-7; tentative D call: TRBD2 (6 bases). The ends were cut back, 4 bases at V and 5 bases at J, with 15 bases in the middle. There are 14 residues in the CDR3. The germline V gene has CDR1 LGHDT and CDR2 YNNKEL (reference sequence). Written as DNA, the CDR3 is TGTGCCAGCAGCCCGCCCGGGGAGGTCAACGAGCAGTACTTC. Its protein product is CASSPPGEVNEQYF.

This clonotype was observed many times. The chain couples TRBV11-1 to TRBJ2-7, with a possible D match to TRBD2 (6 bases). V was shortened by 1 base and J by 6 bases, with 16 bases between the two germline ends. Germline lookup yields CDR1 SGHAT and CDR2 FQDESV (reference sequence). The CDR3 has 15 amino acids. CDR3 region: CASSLVIGGGGEQYF. CDR3 bases: TGTGCCAGCAGCTTAGTCATCGGGGGAGGCGGCGAGCAGTACTTC.

Many counts were recorded for this clonotype. V is TRBV20-1 and J is TRBJ1-5; 7 nucleotides agree with TRBD1. CDR1 is DFQATT, CDR2 SNEGSKA, per germline (reference sequence). The CDR3 totals 18 residues. V lost 6 bases and J lost 8; bases outside the gene matches: 25. Here the CDR3 DNA reads TGCAGTGCACTCCCCGCCGGGACAGAATTTCCTTTTTCTGAGCCCCAGCATTTT. This gives the protein CSALPAGTEFPFSEPQHF.

The sample holds many counts of this clonotype. The chain is built from TRBV5-6 and TRBJ1-1; D uncertain. The CDR3 has 15 residues. Germline V gene sequence: CDR1 SGHDT, CDR2 YYEEEE. Deletions cut 4 bases from V and 1 base from J, with 14 bases between. As DNA, the CDR3 is TGTGCCAGCAGCCCGATCGGGTCGGGGAACACTGAAGCTTTCTTT. This codes for CASSPIGSGNTEAFF. Full variable domain (missing parts from reference TRBV5-6 and TRBJ1-1): DAGVTQSPTHLIKTRGQQVTLRCSPKSGHDTVSWYQQALGQGPQFIFQYYEEEERQRGNFPDRFSGHQFPNYSSELNVNALLLGDSALYLCASSPIGSGNTEAFFGQGTRLTVV.